Listed here are 20 T cell receptor beta chains from one sample, sequenced in a study of T-cell memory formation after mild COVID-19. TCRdb itself ran the 5' RACE reads through MiXCR, one entry per CDR3 protein. The sample contains around 220,000 distinct CDR3 sequences, about 16% of which appear only once. Sequenced input: PBMCs or a T cell subset sorted from them (not recorded which). These receptors all come from a man aged 18 to 30 who had mild COVID-19 (a few samples of this study predate the infection). Cell type and time point are not known.

This chain joins TRBV6-5 and TRBJ1-5, with a possible D match to TRBD1 (6 bases). The germline gives CDR1 MNHEY, CDR2 SVGAGI. The ends were cut back, 6 bases at V and 5 bases at J, with 8 bases in the middle. The CDR3 loop spans 12 amino acids. CDR3 sequence: CASRGGDQPQHF. The CDR3 DNA reads as TGTGCCAGCAGAGGGGGAGATCAGCCCCAGCATTTT.

This clonotype was counted only a few times. The rearrangement joins TRBV7-9 to TRBJ2-4, with D maybe TRBD2 (5 bases). Trimming took off 1 base at V and 8 bases at J, with 9 bases between the two ends. From germline, CDR1 is SEHNR and CDR2 FQNEAQ (reference sequence). The CDR3 is 13 residues long. This chain's CDR3 is CASSLGAADIQYF. CDR3 in DNA: TGTGCCAGCAGCTTAGGGGCAGCGGACATTCAGTACTTC.

The J gene is TRBJ1-5, the V gene TRBV20-1; no firm D call. The V end lost 3 bases, the J end lost 2 bases, and 8 bases lay between the germline ends. This CDR3 has 13 residues. CDR1 is DFQATT and CDR2 is SNEGSKA in the germline V gene (reference sequence). CDR3 DNA sequence: TGCAGTGCTAGGGGGTCCGGCAATCAGCCCCAGCATTTT. It encodes CSARGSGNQPQHF.

CDR3 protein: CASSQGTGGRGALETQYF. The DNA for the CDR3 is TGCGCCAGCAGCCAAGGGACAGGGGGCCGGGGGGCTCTGGAGACCCAGTACTTC. The V gene is TRBV4-3, the J gene TRBJ2-5; TRBD1 matches 11 bases. V lost 1 base to trimming and J lost 5 bases; unmatched junction nucleotides: 12. Per germline, CDR1 LGHNA and CDR2 YSLEER. This CDR3 contains 18 residues.

This clonotype was counted ten times or more. The chain is built from TRBV5-1 and TRBJ2-5; 10 bases fit TRBD2. Unmatched junction bases numbered 5, after V lost 4 bases and J lost 5 bases. This CDR3 comprises 14 residues. Germline CDR1 SGHRS, CDR2 YFSETQ. Written as DNA, the CDR3 is TGCGCCAGCAGCATGGGACTAGCGAAGGAGACCCAGTACTTC. Its translation is CASSMGLAKETQYF.

This clonotype appeared a few times. The chain is built from TRBV11-2 and TRBJ2-3, with 7 nucleotides matching TRBD2. J gave up 4 bases and V 5 bases, and 12 bases lay outside the gene matches. The CDR3 loop spans 16 amino acids. Germline V gene sequence: CDR1 SGHAT, CDR2 FQNNGV. The CDR3 bases are TGTGCCAGCAGCGGGCGGGGGTCTCTAAGGGCAGATACGCAGTATTTT. As protein: CASSGRGSLRADTQYF.

In its sample, this clonotype was seen many times. This chain uses TRBV7-2 with TRBJ2-5; 9 positions agree with TRBD2. Germline CDR1 SGHTA, CDR2 FQGNSA. The CDR3 has 15 amino acids. V trimming: 6 bases; J trimming: 5 bases; junction bases outside the gene matches: 10. CDR3 loop: CASSLQRGEEETQYF. The DNA for the CDR3 is TGTGCCAGCAGTTTACAGCGGGGGGAGGAGGAGACCCAGTACTTC.

A few counts support this clonotype. The chain is built from TRBV29-1 and TRBJ1-6; 8 bases line up with TRBD1. In germline, CDR1 is SQVTM, CDR2 ANQGSEA. The CDR3 is made up of 13 amino acids. The junction had 12 bases not matched to a gene; V was cut back by 6 bases and J by 14 bases. CDR3 sequence reads: CSVQTTGTGALHF. As DNA, the CDR3 is TGCAGCGTGCAGACAACCGGGACAGGAGCCCTCCACTTT.

V is TRBV5-4 and J is TRBJ2-3; the D gene could be TRBD1 or TRBD2 (5 bases each). V gave up 4 bases and J gave up 1 base, with 10 bases separating them. CDR3 length: 14 amino acids. CDR1 and CDR2 from the germline V gene are SGHNT and YYREEE (reference sequence). The chain's CDR3 is CASSARDGTDTQYF. The CDR3 region has the DNA TGTGCCAGCAGCGCCCGGGACGGCACAGATACGCAGTATTTT.

This clonotype was observed at least ten times. This chain joins TRBV7-9 and TRBJ2-1, with TRBD2 matching over 10 bases. Germline V lookup: CDR1 SEHNR, CDR2 FQNEAQ (reference sequence). The CDR3 is 16 amino acids. V gave up 6 bases and J gave up 1 base; unmatched junction bases: 6. CDR3 DNA: TGTGCCAGCAGAAGAGCGGGGGGGGAGTCCTACAATGAGCAGTTCTTC. Its protein product is CASRRAGGESYNEQFF.

CDR3 sequence: CASSGGHEQFF. The CDR3, as DNA: TGTGCCAGCAGCGGCGGCCATGAGCAGTTCTTC. The chain couples TRBV7-3 to TRBJ2-1; D gene uncertain. CDR3 length: 11 amino acids. The germline V gene has CDR1 SGHTA and CDR2 FQGTGA. V was clipped by 5 bases and J by 8 bases, with 7 bases between them.

This rearrangement joins TRBV20-1 to TRBJ2-2; D not certain. Trimming stripped 3 bases from V and 1 base from J, with 9 bases between. The CDR3 has 14 residues. Germline V gene lookup returns CDR1 DFQATT and CDR2 SNEGSKA (reference sequence). The CDR3 loop reads CSARVPENTGELFF. CDR3 in DNA: TGCAGTGCTAGGGTCCCGGAGAACACCGGGGAGCTGTTTTTT.

There are a few counts of this clonotype. The chain recombines TRBV28 with TRBJ1-2; tentatively, D is TRBD1 (5 bases). The germline V gene encodes CDR1 MDHEN and CDR2 SYDVKM. The CDR3 has 14 amino acids. V was clipped by 3 bases and J by 4 bases, with 12 bases between them. CDR3: CASSFGQGAYGYTF. CDR3 coding DNA: TGTGCCAGCAGTTTTGGGCAGGGAGCCTATGGCTACACCTTC.

The V call is TRBV4-3, the J call TRBJ1-2, with D hard to call. The CDR3 has 16 amino acids. The V end lost 0 bases, the J end lost 4 bases, and 15 bases lay between the germline ends. CDR1 is LGHNA, CDR2 YSLEER, per germline. The CDR3 region has the DNA TGCGCCAGCAGCCAAGAAACTCCGGACCCTGGCTATGGCTACACCTTC. Protein product: CASSQETPDPGYGYTF.

This clonotype was seen a handful of times. V usage is TRBV4-3 and J usage is TRBJ2-2; weak D call: TRBD2 (5 bases). The CDR3 totals 13 residues. V lost 1 base, J lost 13 bases, and 13 bases lay in between. CDR1 is LGHNA, CDR2 YSLEER, per germline. As DNA, the CDR3 is TGCGCCAGCAGCCAAGGGAATCTGGGGAGGCTGTTTTTT. Protein sequence: CASSQGNLGRLFF.

The genes are TRBV5-4 and TRBJ1-1; D is unresolved. V lost 4 bases and J 1 base, leaving 14 bases between the germline ends. The CDR3 runs 15 residues. Germline V gene lookup returns CDR1 SGHNT and CDR2 YYREEE (reference sequence). CDR3 protein: CASSPRVLGNTEAFF. CDR3 DNA: TGTGCCAGCAGCCCGAGAGTCCTGGGGAACACTGAAGCTTTCTTT.

This clonotype was counted a few times. This sequence joins TRBV9 and TRBJ1-1, with no clear D. Trimming removed 3 bases at V and 8 bases at J, with 14 bases between. The CDR3 totals 13 residues. Germline loops: CDR1 SGDLS, CDR2 YYNGEE. The CDR3 spells CASSAPPGREAFF. The CDR3 DNA follows: TGTGCCAGCAGCGCACCCCCCGGACGGGAAGCTTTCTTT.

This clonotype was found a few times. V and J are TRBV9 and TRBJ2-7, with 10 nucleotides matching TRBD1. The CDR3 totals 16 residues. Germline V gives CDR1 SGDLS, CDR2 YYNGEE. With 4 bases clipped from V and 4 bases from J, the junction kept 11 bases outside the gene matches. The CDR3 DNA reads TGTGCCAGCAGCCTTTCCGGACAGGGGGACATTTACGAGCAGTACTTC. It yields the protein CASSLSGQGDIYEQYF.

This clonotype has only a few counts. The chain couples TRBV7-2 to TRBJ2-3, with 9 nucleotides matching TRBD2. Per germline, CDR1 SGHTA and CDR2 FQGNSA. The ends lost 3 bases at V and 4 bases at J; junction bases unmatched: 5. The CDR3 runs 15 residues. The CDR3 loop reads CASSLMLAGPDTQYF. The CDR3 DNA follows: TGTGCCAGCAGCTTGATGCTAGCGGGACCAGATACGCAGTATTTT.

The chain has TRBV5-5 and TRBJ1-5; 7 bases align to TRBD1. Germline V gene lookup returns CDR1 SGHKS and CDR2 YYEKEE (reference sequence). Trimming removed 4 bases from V and 0 bases from J; junction bases left unmatched: 7. The CDR3 contains 16 residues. CDR3 sequence reads: CASSRTGLDSNQPQHF. The CDR3 coding sequence is TGTGCCAGCAGCCGGACAGGACTCGATAGCAATCAGCCCCAGCATTTT.